This T cell receptor beta chain was identified during a study of T cell responses to AZD1222 COVID-19 vaccine. Method: immunoSEQ multiplex PCR; TCRdb's copy keeps in-frame clones and lacks some. This sample carries 120,000 or so clones, around 93% of them seen once, and the ten largest clones take approximately 8%. This CDR3 region has 14 residues. From germline, CDR1 is WSHSY and CDR2 SAAADI. The J segment lost 4 bases and the V segment lost 6 bases, leaving 3 bases of the junction unmatched. This chain connects TRBV10-2 to TRBJ1-4; TRBD1 matches 9 bases. The sample here was peripheral blood, taken on day 0 of AZD1222 vaccination. This clonotype was sampled from an adult in good health. CDR3 sequence: CASRGTGYNEKLFF. The CDR3 DNA sequence: TGCGCCAGCAGAGGGACAGGGTATAATGAAAAACTGTTTTTT.